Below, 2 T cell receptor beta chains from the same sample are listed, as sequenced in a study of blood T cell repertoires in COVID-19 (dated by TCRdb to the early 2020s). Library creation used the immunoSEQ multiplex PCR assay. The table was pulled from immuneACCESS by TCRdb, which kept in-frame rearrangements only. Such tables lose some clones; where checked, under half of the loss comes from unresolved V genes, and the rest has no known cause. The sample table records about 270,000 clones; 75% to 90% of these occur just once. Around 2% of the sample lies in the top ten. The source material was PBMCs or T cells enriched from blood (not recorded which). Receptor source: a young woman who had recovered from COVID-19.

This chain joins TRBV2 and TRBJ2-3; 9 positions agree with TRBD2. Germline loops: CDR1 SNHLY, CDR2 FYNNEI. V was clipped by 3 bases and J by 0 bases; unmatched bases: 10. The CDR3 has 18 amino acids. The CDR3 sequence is CASSEERGAAHSTDTQYF. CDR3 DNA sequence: TGTGCCAGCAGTGAGGAGCGGGGGGCTGCCCATAGCACAGATACGCAGTATTTT.

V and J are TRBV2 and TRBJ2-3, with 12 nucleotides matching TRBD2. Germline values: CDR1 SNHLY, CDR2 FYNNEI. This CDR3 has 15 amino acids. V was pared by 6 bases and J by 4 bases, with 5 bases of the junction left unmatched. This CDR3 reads CASRLAGGRADTQYF. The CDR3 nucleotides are TGTGCCAGCAGGCTAGCGGGGGGGCGGGCAGATACGCAGTATTTT.